This T cell receptor beta chain comes out of a study of T cells after yellow fever vaccination. Study-wide context: Those fractions that held only low numbers of cells were prepared using the SMART-Seq v4 Ultra Low Input RNA kit.

Study-level points and caveats: Primary-vaccination clones mostly resurfaced post-booster (just under 98% CD4, about 87% CD8). Abundant contaminating clonotypes from the bulk population could appear in FACS-sorted repertoires. Some clonotypes, a small share, were shared between CD4 and CD8 compartments.

The V end was cut by 8 bases, the J end by 2 bases, with 13 bases between. The length of the CDR3 is 14 residues. Per the germline V gene, CDR1 is SNHLY and CDR2 is FYNNEI. TCRdb re-called the 5' RACE reads through MiXCR, storing one row per CDR3 protein. The sample has some 240,000 distinct CDR3 sequences; roughly 4% are singletons. This clonotype was detected ten times or more. What it binds is not known. This receptor was identified in a man aged 18 to 29 who received the YFV17D yellow fever vaccine. The rearrangement uses TRBV2 and TRBJ2-1, with TRBD1 as a possible D gene (6 bases). Sample: PBMCs, taken 15 days after the yellow fever booster vaccination. The CDR3 bases are TGTGCCAGCCGGCTTTGGACAGCCTACAATGAGCAGTTCTTC. It is translated as CASRLWTAYNEQFF.